This T cell receptor (beta chain) was identified during a study of shared clonotypes between healthy human individuals. For the study at large: Serving as donors were a couple of women and three men, whose ages spanned 18 to 49.

Comment on this clone: Its antigen is not identified.

Naive CD8 populations comprised CD45RO-negative cells positively selected for CCR7, excluding terminally differentiated effector memory CD45RA+ cells. Healthy adults negative for HIV, lacking recent acute infections or vaccinations, served as donors. The repertoire was sequenced with immunoSEQ multiplex PCR; TCRdb's copy has only in-frame clones and lacks some. The table records about 2.1 million clones, 93% of them present only once. Notes on the study in general: Sampling was confined to blood; repertoires within tissues likely differ.

V was clipped by 2 bases and J by 3 bases, with 10 bases between them. The germline V gene encodes CDR1 SNHLY and CDR2 FYNNEI. This CDR3 region has 14 residues. J is TRBJ1-2 and V is TRBV2; D remains ambiguous. The sequenced material came from naive CD8+ T cells from PBMCs. This TCR was recovered from a man aged 18 to 29 in good health. Some clones in this sample may be carry-over from other donors' samples. The CDR3 DNA is TGTGCCAGCAGTGAACCCAGGCTAGACTATGGCTACACCTTC. The encoded protein is CASSEPRLDYGYTF.